The source of this T cell receptor beta chain is a study of beta chain features in type 1 diabetes. In the study overall: Examined across all samples were about 99,000,000 sorted cells. General observations from the study: Patients' naive, central memory and regulatory TCRB repertoires appeared more alike than those of healthy donors. Moderate but significant shortening of TCRB CDR3s was recorded in all four CD4+ subsets from Type 1 diabetes patients.

Sorting based on CD45RO/CCR7/CD25/CD127/CD95/CD27 separated CD4+ naive, central memory, regulatory and stem cell-like memory cells. Expressed TCRB transcripts were sequenced after all isolated RNA was converted to cDNA. Naive, central memory and regulatory T cell samples averaged approximately 3.8 million reads. Measured with immunoSEQ multiplex PCR; TCRdb has only the in-frame clones, and not every one. Of more than 250,000 clones listed, about 15% are singletons. This clone appeared a few times. Its antigen remains unidentified. After removal of 6 bases from V and 6 bases from J, the junction contained 6 bases not matched to a gene. Germline V gene lookup returns CDR1 SGHAT and CDR2 FQNNGV. The CDR3 totals 15 residues.

The clonotype comes from a man between 18 and 35 years old with type 1 diabetes. What was sequenced was naive CD4+ T cells from blood. This chain links TRBV11-2 with TRBJ2-1; 12 bases are a match to TRBD2. CDR3 sequence reads: CASRSLAGGLNEQFF. CDR3 sequence (DNA): TGTGCCAGCAGGTCACTAGCGGGGGGCCTCAATGAGCAGTTCTTC.